A single sample gave rise to the 29 T cell receptor beta chains below, sequenced in a study of blood T cell repertoires in COVID-19. Sequenced by immunoSEQ multiplex PCR; TCRdb stores in-frame clones only, minus some. The table includes about 240,000 clones, approximately 87% detected once. Input material: peripheral blood. These receptors originate from a man in his sixties with acute or convalescent COVID-19.

The J gene is TRBJ1-6, the V gene TRBV2, with 8 bases fitting TRBD1. V lost 5 bases to trimming and J lost 2 bases; unmatched junction nucleotides: 8. Germline CDR1 SNHLY, CDR2 FYNNEI. This CDR3 spans 17 amino acids. As DNA, the CDR3 is TGTGCCAGCAGTCAAGGGCAGGGGGCCCCCTATAATTCACCCCTCCACTTT. Its protein product is CASSQGQGAPYNSPLHF.

This clone has only a few counts. This chain connects TRBV12-3 or TRBV12-4 to TRBJ1-5, with unresolved D. Deletions cut 7 bases from V and 6 bases from J, with 10 bases between. The CDR3 length is 12 residues. CDR3 coding DNA: TGTGCCAGCAAAGGGCGGGCTCAGCCCCAGCATTTT. Translation: CASKGRAQPQHF.

V and J are TRBV28 and TRBJ2-7, with a possible D match to TRBD2 (5 bases). This CDR3 is 12 amino acids long. CDR1 is MDHEN, CDR2 SYDVKM, per germline. With 0 bases removed from V and 5 bases from J, the gap between germline ends came to 5 bases. The CDR3 protein is CASSLWRDEQYF. CDR3 bases: TGTGCCAGCAGTTTATGGAGGGACGAGCAGTACTTC. Drawing the rest from reference TRBV28 and TRBJ2-7, the complete variable domain is DVKVTQSSRYLVKRTGEKVFLECVQDMDHENMFWYRQDPGLGLRLIYFSYDVKMKEKGDIPEGYSVSREKKERFSLILESASTNQTSMYLCASSLWRDEQYFGPGTRLTVT.

The DNA of the CDR3 is TGTGCCAGCAAGCCGGGACAGGGGGATCGGACCCAGCATTTT. Translation gives CASKPGQGDRTQHF. The J gene is TRBJ1-5, the V gene TRBV6-1; TRBD1 agrees at 11 bases. V gave up 7 bases and J gave up 11 bases; unmatched junction bases: 10. The CDR3 has 14 residues. Germline V gene lookup returns CDR1 MNHNS and CDR2 SASEGT.

The rearrangement uses TRBV6-5 and TRBJ2-7; the match to TRBD2 covers 10 bases. CDR3 length equals 14 residues. V lost 8 bases to trimming and J lost 1 base; unmatched junction nucleotides: 5. CDR1 and CDR2 (germline): MNHEY, SVGAGI. DNA for the CDR3: TGTGCCAGCGTAAGGACTAGCGGTTCCTACGAGCAGTACTTC. This encodes CASVRTSGSYEQYF.

The chain has TRBV30 and TRBJ1-6; 12 bases line up with TRBD1. This CDR3 has 18 residues. Germline-derived CDR1 and CDR2 are GTSNPN and SVGIG (reference sequence). Trimming took 0 bases from V and 5 from J; bases not matched to a gene: 8. The CDR3 protein is CAWSVNWDRGPDNSPLHF. The DNA for the CDR3 is TGTGCCTGGAGTGTGAATTGGGACAGGGGGCCTGATAATTCACCCCTCCACTTT.

The chain carries TRBV9 and TRBJ1-4; D gene ambiguous. From germline, CDR1 is SGDLS and CDR2 YYNGEE. V lost 4 bases and J 7 bases, leaving 20 bases between the germline ends. The CDR3 consists of 16 residues. Here the CDR3 reads CASSPPFAGEAEKLFF. CDR3 coding DNA: TGTGCCAGCAGCCCCCCCTTCGCGGGCGAGGCTGAAAAACTGTTTTTT.

This clone was seen more than once but under ten times. The gene calls are TRBV23-1 and TRBJ1-3, with 12 bases lining up with TRBD1. TRBV23-1 is designated an ORF whose function remains uncertain. The CDR3 length is 18 residues. V was clipped by 0 bases and J by 4 bases; unmatched bases: 7. CDR3 in DNA: TGCGCCAGCAGTCAATCGGGGACAGGGGGCGCGGAGGGAAACACCATATATTTT. This translates into CASSQSGTGGAEGNTIYF.

The chain has TRBV9 and TRBJ2-2, with 7 positions matching TRBD2. V gave up 0 bases and J gave up 7 bases; unmatched junction bases: 6. The CDR3 has 15 residues. Germline V gives CDR1 SGDLS, CDR2 YYNGEE. DNA for the CDR3: TGTGCCAGCAGCGTAGTGTCTAGCGGAGACGGGGAGCTGTTTTTT. This encodes CASSVVSSGDGELFF.

The chain uses TRBV14 and TRBJ2-7; 10 bases align to TRBD1. V dropped 0 bases and J dropped 7; count of bases not matched to a gene: 15. Germline V lookup: CDR1 SGHDN, CDR2 FVKESK. This CDR3 has 18 residues. The CDR3 here is CASSQDRGRTGGREEQYF. The CDR3, as DNA: TGTGCCAGCAGCCAAGATCGGGGACGGACAGGGGGTAGGGAGGAGCAGTACTTC.

The V call is TRBV19, the J call TRBJ1-6; the D gene is possibly TRBD1 (5 bases). Germline CDR1 is LNHDA and CDR2 is SQIVND (reference sequence). V was trimmed by 2 bases and J by 5 bases, leaving 10 bases between them. This CDR3 has 15 amino acids. In nucleotides, the CDR3 is TGTGCCAGTAGTATAAGCGGGGCAGATAATTCACCCCTCCACTTT. It yields the protein CASSISGADNSPLHF. Full variable domain (outside the CDR3, taken from reference TRBV19 and TRBJ1-6): DGGITQSPKYLFRKEGQNVTLSCEQNLNHDAMYWYRQDPGQGLRLIYYSQIVNDFQKGDIAEGYSVSREKKESFPLTVTSAQKNPTAFYLCASSISGADNSPLHFGNGTRLTVT.

The genes are TRBV12-3 or TRBV12-4 and TRBJ1-5, with TRBD1 matching 8 bases. V lost 6 bases, J lost 7 bases, and 5 bases stayed unmatched. This CDR3 spans 13 amino acids. Written as DNA, the CDR3 is TGTGCCAGCAGCCAGGGGGCTCGGCAGCCCCAGCATTTT. It encodes CASSQGARQPQHF.

The chain links TRBV5-5 to TRBJ2-7; perhaps TRBD1 as D (6 bases). This CDR3 region has 14 residues. Germline V gene sequence: CDR1 SGHKS, CDR2 YYEKEE (reference sequence). V was cut by 0 bases and J by 4 bases, with 11 bases left in between. The CDR3: CASSLGGQGYEQYF. The CDR3 coding sequence is TGTGCCAGCAGCTTGGGGGGCCAGGGGTACGAGCAGTACTTC.

This chain joins TRBV11-1 and TRBJ2-1; 7 bases are shared with TRBD2. CDR3 length: 15 residues. The germline V gene has CDR1 SGHAT and CDR2 FQDESV (reference sequence). V trimming: 8 bases; J trimming: 8 bases; junction bases outside the gene matches: 15. CDR3 loop: CASRAAGVVWHEQFF. In nucleotides, the CDR3 is TGTGCCAGCCGTGCTGCGGGAGTGGTGTGGCATGAGCAGTTCTTC.

CDR3 residues: CASSRPRGSSNQPQHF. The CDR3 coding sequence is TGTGCCAGCAGCAGACCCAGGGGTTCGAGCAATCAGCCCCAGCATTTT. J is TRBJ1-5 and V is TRBV21-1; TRBD1, the table's D call, was not compared with the DNA. TRBV21-1 has pseudogene status. The CDR3 sequence is 16 residues long.

J is TRBJ2-7 and V is TRBV7-2, with 9 bases aligning to TRBD1. Trimming removed 4 bases from V and 1 base from J; junction bases left unmatched: 5. The CDR3 sequence is 15 residues long. Germline V gene sequence: CDR1 SGHTA, CDR2 FQGNSA. CDR3 coding DNA: TGTGCCAGCAGCTATATCGGACAGGGGTCCTACGAGCAGTACTTC. This sequence encodes CASSYIGQGSYEQYF.

The V gene is TRBV5-1, the J gene TRBJ2-3; a weak D match, TRBD2 (5 bases). V lost 4 bases and J lost 0, with 12 bases in between. Per the germline V gene, CDR1 is SGHRS and CDR2 is YFSETQ. The CDR3 runs 15 residues. CDR3 bases: TGCGCCAGCAGCCGCCGAGGGTCGAGCACAGATACGCAGTATTTT. Amino acid sequence: CASSRRGSSTDTQYF.

J is TRBJ2-7 and V is TRBV9; D unclear. The CDR3 length is 15 residues. Germline-derived CDR1 and CDR2 are SGDLS and YYNGEE. V was cut by 0 bases and J by 0 bases, with 10 bases left in between. CDR3 bases: TGTGCCAGCAGCGTAGGTGACTCCGCCTCCTACGAGCAGTACTTC. Its translation: CASSVGDSASYEQYF.

The chain combines TRBV5-1 with TRBJ2-2; D perhaps matches TRBD1 (6 bases). The CDR3 contains 16 residues. From germline, CDR1 is SGHRS and CDR2 YFSETQ. The germline V and J ends were trimmed by 0 bases and 0 bases, with 9 bases remaining between them. The CDR3 sequence is CASSLGTDANTGELFF. CDR3 nucleotides: TGCGCCAGCAGCTTGGGGACAGACGCGAACACCGGGGAGCTGTTTTTT.

The chain joins TRBV3-1 (or the pseudogene TRBV3-2) to TRBJ2-3, with unresolved D. CDR1 and CDR2 from the germline V gene are LGHDT and YNNKEL (reference sequence). CDR3 length equals 12 residues. Trimming shortened V by 4 bases and J by 3 bases, and 5 bases separated the two germline ends. Here the CDR3 reads CASSPKTDTQYF. Written as DNA, the CDR3 is TGTGCCAGCAGCCCTAAGACAGATACGCAGTATTTT.

This sequence joins TRBV10-2 and TRBJ1-1, with 11 bases aligning to TRBD1. The junction had 6 bases not matched to a gene; V was cut back by 4 bases and J by 5 bases. Germline values: CDR1 WSHSY, CDR2 SAAADI. The CDR3 runs to 15 residues. The CDR3 region is CASSVGTGGETEAFF. In DNA, the CDR3 is TGCGCCAGCAGTGTTGGGACAGGGGGGGAGACTGAAGCTTTCTTT.

The V and J genes are TRBV10-3 and TRBJ1-2, with 8 bases aligning to TRBD1. The CDR3 is 13 residues long. CDR1 and CDR2 from the germline V gene are ENHRY and SYGVKD. Germline trimming cut 5 bases from V and 5 bases from J; bases unmatched to any gene: 4. The CDR3 DNA follows: TGTGCCATCAGTTGGACAGGGCAATATGGCTACACCTTC. It specifies CAISWTGQYGYTF.

The chain is built from TRBV9 and TRBJ2-3, with 7 bases aligning to TRBD1. The length of the CDR3 is 15 residues. V dropped 1 base and J dropped 1; count of bases not matched to a gene: 3. The germline V gene encodes CDR1 SGDLS and CDR2 YYNGEE. In DNA, the CDR3 is TGTGCCAGCAGCGTATTGCAGGGGGGCACAGATACGCAGTATTTT. Translating it yields CASSVLQGGTDTQYF.

The CDR3 DNA follows: TGCGCCAGCAGCCCAGGGGACACTGAAGCTTTCTTT. Translated, it gives CASSPGDTEAFF. This rearrangement joins TRBV5-1 to TRBJ1-1; D is possibly TRBD1 (6 bases). The germline V gene has CDR1 SGHRS and CDR2 YFSETQ. V dropped 4 bases and J dropped 3 bases, with 7 bases sitting between them. CDR3 length: 12 residues.

The V gene is TRBV6-1, the J gene TRBJ2-1; a weak D match, TRBD2 (5 bases). Germline V CDR1 and CDR2: MNHNS, SASEGT. Trimming left V 0 bases short and J 4 bases short, with 13 bases between. The CDR3 consists of 16 residues. CDR3 in DNA: TGTGCCAGCAGTGAAGCGCGGGCCTTGGGGTACAATGAGCAGTTCTTC. Its translation is CASSEARALGYNEQFF.

To note about this clone: The sample carries other DNA sequences with the same CDR3. The V gene is TRBV11-3, the J gene TRBJ2-1, with TRBD2 as a possible D gene (6 bases). Germline CDR1 and CDR2: SGHNT and YENEEA. The CDR3 is made up of 15 amino acids. With 5 bases removed from V and 0 bases from J, the gap between germline ends came to 11 bases. The CDR3, as DNA: TGTGCCAGCAGCCTAGGAGGGAGCTCCTACAATGAGCAGTTCTTC. Amino acids: CASSLGGSSYNEQFF.

J is TRBJ2-1 and V is TRBV6-5; TRBD1 is a possible D gene (6 bases). This CDR3 is built from 15 residues. The germline gives CDR1 MNHEY, CDR2 SVGAGI. V dropped 7 bases and J dropped 6 bases, with 19 bases sitting between them. The DNA of the CDR3 is TGTGCCAGCACCGAGGCAGGGGCCCGGGGCAATGAGCAGTTCTTC. Its protein is CASTEAGARGNEQFF.

V is TRBV4-3 and J is TRBJ2-3; 7 nucleotides match TRBD2. The CDR3 consists of 14 residues. V dropped 1 base and J dropped 6; count of bases not matched to a gene: 4. From germline, CDR1 is LGHNA and CDR2 YSLEER. In DNA, the CDR3 is TGCGCCAGCAGCCAAGGACTAGCCAGGGATACGCAGTATTTT. Translating it yields CASSQGLARDTQYF.

This chain joins TRBV7-9 and TRBJ1-1; tentative D call: TRBD1 (5 bases). Germline CDR1 is SEHNR and CDR2 is FQNEAQ (reference sequence). The CDR3 length is 16 residues. V was pared by 5 bases and J by 3 bases, with 19 bases between. CDR3 amino acids: CASSERGGAGYTEAFF. CDR3 sequence (DNA): TGTGCCAGCAGCGAGCGCGGGGGAGCAGGGTACACTGAAGCTTTCTTT. Looking up the rest from reference TRBV7-9 and TRBJ1-1 gives the full variable domain: DTGVSQNPRHKITKRGQNVTFRCDPISEHNRLYWYRQTLGQGPEFLTYFQNEAQLEKSRLLSDRFSAERPKGSFSTLEIQRTEQGDSAMYLCASSERGGAGYTEAFFGQGTRLTVV.